What follows are 11 T cell receptor beta chains derived from one specimen sequenced in a study of blood T cells in healthy people across ages. A sample-barcoded 5' primer and a J-beta primer mix were used in a second PCR of about 7 to 12 cycles. TCRdb re-called the 5' RACE reads through MiXCR, storing one row per CDR3 protein. This table has some 800,000 distinct CDR3 sequences, about 25% appearing once. This sample was also put to use in a study of T cells of mothers and their children.

Input material: blood. The receptor set was obtained from a boy aged 5-17 years in good health.

This clonotype has more than one count but fewer than ten. J is TRBJ2-5 and V is TRBV2; weak D call: TRBD1 (5 bases). The J call is in doubt because the DNA end fits TRBJ2-7 better. CDR1 is SNHLY and CDR2 is FYNNEI in the germline V gene. This CDR3 has 13 residues. CDR3 DNA sequence: TGTGCCAGCAGACAGGACGGAATCTACGAGCAGTACTTC. It encodes CASRQDGIYEQYF.

This chain uses TRBV25-1 with TRBJ2-5; D tentatively fits TRBD1 or TRBD2 (5 bases each). Germline V gene lookup returns CDR1 MGHDK and CDR2 SYGVNS. The length of the CDR3 is 14 residues. The V and J ends lost 5 bases and 9 bases respectively, with 19 bases between them. CDR3 nucleotide sequence: TGTGCCAGCAGTCAGAACCGGGACCACTCTCCCCAGTACTTC. It yields the protein CASSQNRDHSPQYF.

The V call is TRBV7-9, the J call TRBJ2-3, with TRBD1 matching 8 bases. CDR3 length: 16 residues. The ends lost 5 bases at V and 1 base at J; junction bases unmatched: 8. The germline CDR1 and CDR2 sequences are SEHNR and FQNEAQ (reference sequence). The CDR3: CASSRRTTGGTDTQYF. DNA of the CDR3: TGTGCCAGCAGCAGAAGGACGACAGGGGGCACAGATACGCAGTATTTT.

The rearrangement links TRBV6-5 to TRBJ2-5, with D maybe TRBD2 (6 bases). The closer fit of TRBJ2-7 to the DNA end suggests the J call may be wrong. CDR3 length: 15 amino acids. The germline V gene encodes CDR1 MNHEY and CDR2 SVGAGI. The CDR3 bases are TGTGCCAGCAGAACATCCGGGACTGAAGCCTACGAGCAGTACTTC. It codes for CASRTSGTEAYEQYF.

The V and J genes are TRBV19 and TRBJ1-2; D uncertain. The CDR3 runs to 12 residues. Germline lookup yields CDR1 LNHDA and CDR2 SQIVND (reference sequence). V was clipped by 3 bases and J by 5 bases, with 7 bases between them. The CDR3, as DNA: TGTGCCAGTAGTATGGGCACGTATGGCTACACCTTC. Its translation: CASSMGTYGYTF.

Only a few counts were recorded for this clonotype. The V gene is TRBV5-1, the J gene TRBJ1-1; D is uncertain. Trimming removed 2 bases from V and 2 bases from J, with 13 bases in between. This CDR3 has 15 residues. CDR1 and CDR2 from the germline V gene are SGHRS and YFSETQ. The CDR3, as DNA: TGCGCCAGCAGCTTAAGGAATGAACTCAACACTGAAGCTTTCTTT. Its translation is CASSLRNELNTEAFF. The full variable domain, rest sourced from reference TRBV5-1 and TRBJ1-1, is KAGVTQTPRYLIKTRGQQVTLSCSPISGHRSVSWYQQTPGQGLQFLFEYFSETQRNKGNFPGRFSGRQFSNSRSEMNVSTLELGDSALYLCASSLRNELNTEAFFGQGTRLTVV.

Details on this clonotype: The junction departs from germline at one end; a sequencing error may be responsible. This chain connects TRBV7-2 to TRBJ2-7; D remains ambiguous. From germline, CDR1 is SGHTA and CDR2 FQGNSA. CDR3 size: 14 residues. CDR3 in amino acids: CASSFRTISYEQYF. The CDR3 DNA reads TGTGCCAGCAGCTTCCGGACCATATCCTACGAGCAGTATTTC.

The V call is TRBV7-2, the J call TRBJ2-5; D may be TRBD2 (6 bases). The CDR3 covers 15 residues. The V and J ends lost 3 bases and 5 bases respectively, with 16 bases between them. From germline, CDR1 is SGHTA and CDR2 FQGNSA. As DNA, the CDR3 is TGTGCCAGCAGCTTTTTGGCGGGGTCCAGTGAGACCCAGTACTTC. Its translation: CASSFLAGSSETQYF.

The chain has TRBV6-1 and TRBJ2-2, with no clear D. CDR3 size: 16 residues. Germline CDR1 reads MNHNS; CDR2 reads SASEGT. V gave up 6 bases and J gave up 6 bases, with 20 bases separating them. CDR3 sequence: CASSRTDLITPGELFF. The CDR3 region has the DNA TGTGCCAGCAGCCGGACCGATCTTATTACACCCGGGGAGCTGTTTTTT.

V gene TRBV6-2 or TRBV6-3 combines with J gene TRBJ2-1; 8 nucleotides match TRBD1. V lost 1 base, J lost 4 bases, and 6 bases stayed unmatched. Per germline, CDR1 MNHEY and CDR2 SVGEGT. CDR3 length: 16 amino acids. The CDR3 nucleotides are TGTGCCAGCAGTTACTTCGGGGACAGGCTGTACAATGAGCAGTTCTTC. Its translation is CASSYFGDRLYNEQFF.

The rearrangement uses TRBV18 and TRBJ2-4; tentatively, D is TRBD1 (5 bases). The CDR3 has 13 amino acids. Germline V gene lookup returns CDR1 KGHSH and CDR2 LQKENI. The V end was cut by 3 bases, the J end by 5 bases, with 8 bases between. Here the CDR3 reads CASSPGQENIQYF. The DNA of the CDR3 is TGTGCCAGCTCACCGGGGCAGGAAAACATTCAGTACTTC.